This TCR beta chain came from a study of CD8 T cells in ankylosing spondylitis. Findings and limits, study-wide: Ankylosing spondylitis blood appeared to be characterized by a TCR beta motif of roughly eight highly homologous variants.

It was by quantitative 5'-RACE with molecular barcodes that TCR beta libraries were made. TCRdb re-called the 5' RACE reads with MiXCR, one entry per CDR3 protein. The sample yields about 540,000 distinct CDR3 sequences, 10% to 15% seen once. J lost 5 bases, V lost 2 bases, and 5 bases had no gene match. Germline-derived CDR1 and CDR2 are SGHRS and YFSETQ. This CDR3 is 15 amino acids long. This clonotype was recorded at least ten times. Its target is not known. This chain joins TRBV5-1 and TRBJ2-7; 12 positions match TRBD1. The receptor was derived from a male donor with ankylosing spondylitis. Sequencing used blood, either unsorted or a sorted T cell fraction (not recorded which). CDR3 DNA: TGCGCCAGCAGCTTCGGGACAGGGGGCATAAACGAGCAGTACTTC. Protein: CASSFGTGGINEQYF.